This entry lists 26 T cell receptor beta chains sequenced from one sample in a study of T cell changes during pregnancy in multiple sclerosis. The data were produced by immunoSEQ multiplex PCR, yet TCRdb's version contains in-frame clones alone and is incomplete. The sample lists around 56,000 clones; about 90% were seen once. This specimen consisted of CD4+ T cells from peripheral blood mononuclear cells, obtained in the first trimester of pregnancy. The receptors originated from a female donor with multiple sclerosis, enrolled in a pregnancy study.

The V call is TRBV27, the J call TRBJ1-6; TRBD1 aligns across 8 bases. Germline CDR1 reads MNHEY; CDR2 reads SMNVEV (reference sequence). The CDR3 is 13 amino acids. Trimming at V came to 5 bases and at J to 9 bases, leaving 3 bases not matched to a gene. The CDR3 DNA is TGTGCCAGCAGTGGACAGGGAGGTTCACCCCTCCACTTT. This sequence encodes CASSGQGGSPLHF.

As to this clone: A read error may produce the germline difference seen at one junction end. This chain joins TRBV5-4 and TRBJ2-7; weak D call: TRBD2 (6 bases). Germline V lookup: CDR1 SGHNT, CDR2 YYREEE (reference sequence). This CDR3 is built from 16 residues. The DNA of the CDR3 is TGCGCCAGCAGCCAAAAGGGAGGAGCTACACACTACGAGCAGTACTTC. Translation: CASSQKGGATHYEQYF.

The rearrangement joins TRBV5-4 to TRBJ2-7; D is perhaps TRBD1 (5 bases). The germline V gene has CDR1 SGHNT and CDR2 YYREEE (reference sequence). The V end was cut by 4 bases, the J end by 3 bases, with 8 bases between. This CDR3 is 12 amino acids long. CDR3: CASSVDSYEQYF. CDR3 nucleotide sequence: TGTGCCAGCAGCGTCGACAGCTACGAGCAGTACTTC.

CDR3 loop: CASSIDRGDYGYTF. CDR3 DNA sequence: TGTGCCAGCAGCATCGACAGGGGGGACTATGGCTACACCTTC. The gene calls are TRBV5-4 and TRBJ1-2, with 9 bases identical to TRBD1. The CDR3 consists of 14 residues. After removal of 4 bases from V and 3 bases from J, the junction contained 4 bases not matched to a gene. Germline lookup yields CDR1 SGHNT and CDR2 YYREEE (reference sequence).

V gene TRBV2 combines with J gene TRBJ1-1; D might be TRBD1 (5 bases). CDR1 SNHLY and CDR2 FYNNEI come from the germline V gene. The ends were cut back, 6 bases at V and 1 base at J, with 9 bases in the middle. The CDR3 covers 13 residues. The CDR3 nucleotides are TGTGCCAGCAGCCGACAGTGGAACACTGAAGCTTTCTTT. This translates into CASSRQWNTEAFF.

The chain has TRBV11-1 and TRBJ1-6; D ambiguous. V dropped 2 bases and J dropped 6 bases, with 14 bases sitting between them. Per the germline V gene, CDR1 is SGHAT and CDR2 is FQDESV (reference sequence). This CDR3 comprises 16 residues. The CDR3 is CASSLKLPGRNSPLHF. CDR3 sequence (DNA): TGTGCCAGCAGCTTAAAATTGCCAGGTCGTAATTCACCCCTCCACTTT.

V is TRBV30 and J is TRBJ2-3; perhaps TRBD2 as D (5 bases). There are 13 residues in the CDR3. Trimming removed 3 bases from V and 8 bases from J, with 15 bases in between. Germline V CDR1 and CDR2: GTSNPN, SVGIG (reference sequence). This chain's CDR3 is CAWSPQLDGTQYF. The DNA for the CDR3 is TGTGCCTGGAGCCCACAACTAGACGGTACGCAGTATTTT.

The V gene is TRBV5-6, the J gene TRBJ2-3; perhaps TRBD1 as D (5 bases). CDR3 length: 18 residues. Trimming removed 2 bases from V and 3 bases from J, with 22 bases in between. Germline CDR1 reads SGHDT; CDR2 reads YYEEEE. CDR3 nucleotide sequence: TGTGCCAGCAGCTTTCGGGCGTTCGGAGAGGCAGGGACAGATACGCAGTATTTT. Its protein product is CASSFRAFGEAGTDTQYF.

The chain employs TRBV7-2 and TRBJ1-2, with D possibly being TRBD1 (6 bases). CDR3 size: 13 residues. Germline V gives CDR1 SGHTA, CDR2 FQGNSA. V gave up 5 bases and J gave up 7 bases, with 14 bases separating them. CDR3: CASSQPGEGGYTF. The DNA for the CDR3 is TGTGCCAGCAGCCAGCCAGGGGAAGGTGGCTACACCTTC. Full variable domain (missing parts from reference TRBV7-2 and TRBJ1-2): GAGVSQSPSNKVTEKGKDVELRCDPISGHTALYWYRQSLGQGLEFLIYFQGNSAPDKSGLPSDRFSAERTGGSVSTLTIQRTQQEDSAVYLCASSQPGEGGYTFGSGTRLTVV.

The chain is built from TRBV7-2 and TRBJ1-3; 7 bases map to TRBD1. Germline lookup yields CDR1 SGHTA and CDR2 FQGNSA. This CDR3 contains 17 residues. The J segment lost 0 bases and the V segment lost 4 bases, leaving 9 bases of the junction unmatched. CDR3 amino acids: CASSWRTGVSSGNTIYF. The CDR3 coding sequence is TGTGCCAGCAGCTGGCGGACAGGCGTTAGCTCTGGAAACACCATATATTTT.

CDR3 residues: CASSLTGMSSYEQYF. The CDR3 DNA sequence: TGTGCCAGTAGTCTGACAGGGATGAGCTCCTACGAGCAGTACTTC. This chain uses TRBV19 with TRBJ2-7; 7 bases are shared with TRBD1. Germline trimming cut 5 bases from V and 0 bases from J; bases unmatched to any gene: 7. The germline gives CDR1 LNHDA, CDR2 SQIVND (reference sequence). CDR3 length: 15 residues.

This clone was detected only once. V gene TRBV19 combines with J gene TRBJ1-2, with 10 bases aligning to TRBD1. With 4 bases clipped from V and 7 bases from J, the junction kept 9 bases outside the gene matches. The CDR3 contains 15 residues. The germline gives CDR1 LNHDA, CDR2 SQIVND (reference sequence). In DNA, the CDR3 is TGTGCCAGTAGTACTGCGGACAGGGGGATACGTGGCTACACCTTC. This codes for CASSTADRGIRGYTF.

This chain connects TRBV11-2 to TRBJ2-1, with D perhaps matching TRBD2 (6 bases). CDR3 size: 16 residues. Germline-derived CDR1 and CDR2 are SGHAT and FQNNGV. The germline V and J ends were trimmed by 5 bases and 0 bases, with 14 bases remaining between them. This CDR3 is CASSPLASSSYNEQFF. The CDR3 region has the DNA TGTGCCAGCAGCCCACTAGCATCGAGCTCCTACAATGAGCAGTTCTTC.

The DNA for the CDR3 is TGTGCCAGCAGCCTCGTCACAGGGCCTGGGGGCTATGGCTACACCTTC. Protein sequence: CASSLVTGPGGYGYTF. The chain recombines TRBV5-4 with TRBJ1-2; the D gene is possibly TRBD1 (6 bases). The CDR3 is 16 amino acids. V lost 4 bases to trimming and J lost 4 bases, with 20 bases between them. Germline loops: CDR1 SGHNT, CDR2 YYREEE (reference sequence).

The gene calls are TRBV7-8 and TRBJ2-2; 15 bases align to TRBD2. This CDR3 has 18 residues. Trimming removed 5 bases from V and 5 bases from J; junction bases left unmatched: 9. Germline CDR1 and CDR2: SGHVS and FQNEAQ. The CDR3 loop is CASSLLGLAGGWTGELFF. CDR3 coding DNA: TGTGCCAGCAGCCTACTAGGACTAGCGGGGGGGTGGACCGGGGAGCTGTTTTTT.

In nucleotides, the CDR3 is TGCGCCAGCAGTCAACCCAGGGACACAGATACGCAGTATTTT. It specifies CASSQPRDTDTQYF. This rearrangement joins TRBV23-1 to TRBJ2-3; perhaps TRBD1 as D (5 bases). TRBV23-1 is assigned to the ORF class and has an uncertain function. V was shortened by 2 bases and J by 2 bases, with 8 bases between the two germline ends. This CDR3 has 14 residues.

The gene calls are TRBV19 and TRBJ2-1; 9 bases match TRBD1. V was clipped by 3 bases and J by 7 bases; unmatched bases: 4. The CDR3 spans 14 residues. Germline V gene data show CDR1 as LNHDA and CDR2 as SQIVND (reference sequence). The CDR3 DNA sequence: TGTGCCAGTAGTATCGACAGGGGGATGAATGAGCAGTTCTTC. It yields the protein CASSIDRGMNEQFF. Full variable domain (rest looked up from reference TRBV19 and TRBJ2-1): DGGITQSPKYLFRKEGQNVTLSCEQNLNHDAMYWYRQDPGQGLRLIYYSQIVNDFQKGDIAEGYSVSREKKESFPLTVTSAQKNPTAFYLCASSIDRGMNEQFFGPGTRLTVL.

The chain is built from TRBV27 and TRBJ2-6; the match to TRBD2 covers 7 bases. The V and J ends lost 5 bases and 0 bases, in that order; junction bases with no gene match: 10. Germline lookup yields CDR1 MNHEY and CDR2 SMNVEV (reference sequence). This CDR3 contains 18 residues. The CDR3 is CASSTAWAGVSGANVLTF. The DNA of the CDR3 is TGTGCCAGCAGTACCGCCTGGGCGGGGGTCTCTGGGGCCAACGTCCTGACTTTC.

This chain connects TRBV7-3 to TRBJ2-5; 11 bases map to TRBD2. The germline V gene encodes CDR1 SGHTA and CDR2 FQGTGA. Losses at the gene ends were 0 bases for V and 4 bases for J; bases not matched to a gene: 4. The CDR3 covers 16 residues. The CDR3 here is CASSLTSGGAAETQYF. CDR3 nucleotides: TGTGCCAGCAGCTTAACTAGCGGGGGGGCAGCAGAGACCCAGTACTTC.

The chain couples TRBV6-5 to TRBJ1-2; 9 positions match TRBD1. Losses at the gene ends were 8 bases for V and 7 bases for J; bases not matched to a gene: 5. CDR3 length: 12 amino acids. The germline CDR1 and CDR2 sequences are MNHEY and SVGAGI. CDR3: CASWDRVGGYTF. The CDR3 coding sequence is TGTGCCAGCTGGGACAGGGTTGGTGGCTACACCTTC.

This clone was picked up a small number of times. The rearrangement joins TRBV6-5 to TRBJ1-2; D is ambiguous. The CDR3 is 13 residues long. Germline values: CDR1 MNHEY, CDR2 SVGAGI. Trimming cost V 6 bases and J 4 bases, with 12 bases left between them. The CDR3 DNA reads TGTGCCAGCAGGGAGAGAAATCTCTATGGCTACACCTTC. Protein product: CASRERNLYGYTF.

The CDR3 loop is CASSLGTGANYGYTF. The CDR3 bases are TGTGCCAGCAGCCTAGGGACAGGAGCTAACTATGGCTACACCTTC. The chain recombines TRBV7-3 with TRBJ1-2, with 8 bases lining up with TRBD1. With V trimmed by 5 bases and J by 0 bases, 5 bases remained unmatched. The CDR3 contains 15 residues. Germline lookup yields CDR1 SGHTA and CDR2 FQGTGA.

The chain links TRBV7-9 to TRBJ2-1; 10 bases match TRBD1. Germline V gene sequence: CDR1 SEHNR, CDR2 FQNEAQ (reference sequence). The CDR3 extends over 14 amino acids. With 6 bases clipped from V and 7 bases from J, the junction kept 6 bases outside the gene matches. CDR3 nucleotide sequence: TGTGCCAGCAGGCCGGGACAGGGGTCTAATGAGCAGTTCTTC. This codes for CASRPGQGSNEQFF.

The chain links TRBV28 to TRBJ2-7; 8 bases map to TRBD1. CDR1 and CDR2 (germline): MDHEN, SYDVKM. CDR3 length: 14 amino acids. Trimming took 3 bases from V and 4 from J; bases not matched to a gene: 5. For the CDR3, the DNA is TGTGCCAGCAGTTTCGGCAGGGGGCCTTACGAGCAGTACTTC. Its translation is CASSFGRGPYEQYF.

Of note for this clone: Mismatch with germline at one junction end may stem from a read error. V is TRBV7-7 and J is TRBJ1-1; 8 nucleotides line up with TRBD1. In germline, CDR1 is SSHAT, CDR2 FNYEAQ (reference sequence). CDR3 length equals 13 residues. In DNA, the CDR3 is TGTGCTAGCAGCGAGACAGGGGCCACTGAAGCTTTCTTT. Amino acid sequence: CASSETGATEAFF.

This chain links TRBV10-3 with TRBJ1-2, with a tentative D call TRBD1 (5 bases). Germline values: CDR1 ENHRY, CDR2 SYGVKD. The CDR3 covers 13 residues. Trimming took 0 bases from V and 6 from J, leaving 8 bases between them. The CDR3 spells CAISESDRNGYTF. The DNA for the CDR3 is TGTGCCATCAGTGAGTCTGACAGAAATGGCTACACCTTC.